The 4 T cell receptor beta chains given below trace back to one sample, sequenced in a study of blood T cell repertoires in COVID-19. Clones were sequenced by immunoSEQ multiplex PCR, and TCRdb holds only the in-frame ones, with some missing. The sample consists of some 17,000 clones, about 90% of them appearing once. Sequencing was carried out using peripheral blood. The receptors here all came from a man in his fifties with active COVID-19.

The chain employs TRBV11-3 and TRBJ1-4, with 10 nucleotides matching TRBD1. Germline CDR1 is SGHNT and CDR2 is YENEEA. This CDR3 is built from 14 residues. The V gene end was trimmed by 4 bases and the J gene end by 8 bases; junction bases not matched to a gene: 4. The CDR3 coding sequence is TGTGCCAGCAGCTCGGGACAGGGGAGGGAAAAACTGTTTTTT. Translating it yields CASSSGQGREKLFF.

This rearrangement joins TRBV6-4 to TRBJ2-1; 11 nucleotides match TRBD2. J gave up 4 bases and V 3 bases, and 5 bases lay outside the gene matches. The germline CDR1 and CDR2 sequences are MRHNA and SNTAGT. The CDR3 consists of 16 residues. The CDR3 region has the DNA TGTGCCAGCAGTGAGTTGCCTAGCGGGAGGTACAATGAGCAGTTCTTC. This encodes CASSELPSGRYNEQFF.

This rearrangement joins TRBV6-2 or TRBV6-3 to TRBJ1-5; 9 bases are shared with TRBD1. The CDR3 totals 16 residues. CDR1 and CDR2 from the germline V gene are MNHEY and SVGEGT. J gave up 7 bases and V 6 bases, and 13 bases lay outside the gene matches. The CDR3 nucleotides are TGTGCCAGCAGCTCATCCGGGACAGGGAATGGGCAGCCCCAGCATTTT. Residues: CASSSSGTGNGQPQHF.

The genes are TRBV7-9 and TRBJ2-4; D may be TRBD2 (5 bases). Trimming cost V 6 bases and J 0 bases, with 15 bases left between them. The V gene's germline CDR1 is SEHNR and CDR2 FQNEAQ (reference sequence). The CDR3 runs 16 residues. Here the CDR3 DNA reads TGTGCCAGCAGTTCCGCGGCGGGCCTAGCCAAAAACATTCAGTACTTC. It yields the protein CASSSAAGLAKNIQYF.